This T cell receptor beta chain is from a study of blood T cell repertoires in COVID-19. Study background: Nucleic acid was either cDNA or gDNA, and it came from T cells, B-cell-depleted T cells, or PBMCs.

Cohort 3 donors counted as recovered after two negative PCRs, clearance, or resolved symptoms. As processed by the authors: Reference gene primer amplification in the assay estimated nucleated cell counts. Sequenced by immunoSEQ multiplex PCR; TCRdb stores in-frame clones only, minus some. The V and J calls and clone size come from that table; D and trimming were worked out from the DNA. The sample contains 320,000 or so clones, roughly 88% of which appear only once. The CDR3 has 15 amino acids. From germline, CDR1 is MNHNS and CDR2 SASEGT. V shed 3 bases and J shed 2 bases, with 10 bases lying between them.

Source material: PBMCs or T cells enriched from blood (not recorded which). J is TRBJ2-2 and V is TRBV6-1; possibly TRBD1 for D (6 bases). The sequence was obtained from a man aged 25-40 years who had recovered from COVID-19. DNA of the CDR3: TGTGCCAGCAGTGACAGGGGACGTAACACCGGGGAGCTGTTTTTT. Translated: CASSDRGRNTGELFF.